The 9 T cell receptor beta chains below all came from one sample that was sequenced in a study of spatial heterogeneity in lung cancer. Points from the study as a whole: Counts of expanded alpha and beta TCRs within tumors tracked the tumor nonsynonymous mutation count.

Their antigen targets remain unknown. TCRdb passed the 5' RACE reads through MiXCR, listing each CDR3 protein once. The sample shows over 25,000 distinct CDR3 sequences, around 6.9% of them seen only once. Time point given: sample taken at primary tumor resection. Material: lung tumor tissue, obtained at surgery. Every receptor here comes from a male donor with early-stage non-small cell lung cancer.

Only a few counts were recorded for this clonotype. The rearrangement links TRBV28 to TRBJ1-2; no clear D. V was trimmed by 2 bases and J by 6 bases, leaving 13 bases between them. The CDR3 length is 14 residues. Germline CDR1 reads MDHEN; CDR2 reads SYDVKM. The CDR3 here is CASSLPLSFDGYTF. CDR3 DNA sequence: TGTGCCAGCAGTTTACCCCTCTCATTCGATGGCTACACCTTC.

This clonotype was counted between two and nine times. The gene calls are TRBV7-8 and TRBJ1-4, with D hard to call. The CDR3 consists of 13 residues. V was cut by 1 base and J by 8 bases, with 8 bases left in between. The germline CDR1 and CDR2 sequences are SGHVS and FQNEAQ. The CDR3 sequence is CASSLGHREKLFF. For the CDR3, the DNA is TGTGCCAGCAGCTTAGGCCACCGGGAAAAACTGTTTTTT.

This clonotype was observed many times. The V and J genes are TRBV7-6 and TRBJ2-7, with D unresolved. V lost 1 base and J 7 bases, leaving 11 bases between the germline ends. Looked up from germline, CDR1 is SGHVS and CDR2 is FNYEAQ. The CDR3 consists of 13 residues. The CDR3 sequence: CASSLGAVREQYF. CDR3 nucleotides: TGTGCCAGCAGCTTAGGGGCAGTTAGGGAGCAGTACTTC. The full variable domain, rest sourced from reference TRBV7-6 and TRBJ2-7, is GAGVSQSPRYKVTKRGQDVALRCDPISGHVSLYWYRQALGQGPEFLTYFNYEAQQDKSGLPNDRFSAERPEGSISTLTIQRTEQRDSAMYRCASSLGAVREQYFGPGTRLTVT.

This clonotype was seen repeatedly, ten times or more. The gene calls are TRBV7-2 and TRBJ2-3; either TRBD1 or TRBD2 may supply D (5 bases each). Per the germline V gene, CDR1 is SGHTA and CDR2 is FQGNSA. V was pared by 5 bases and J by 6 bases, with 12 bases between. This CDR3 spans 13 amino acids. The CDR3 DNA reads as TGTGCCAGCAGCCGAGACTGGGGGGATACGCAGTATTTT. Translated, it gives CASSRDWGDTQYF.

This clonotype was recorded many times. This chain links TRBV12-3 or TRBV12-4 with TRBJ2-7, with 9 bases aligning to TRBD1. The length of the CDR3 is 15 residues. Trimming cost V 4 bases and J 0 bases; bases outside gene matches: 4. Written as DNA, the CDR3 is TGTGCCAGCAGTTCAAGGACAGGGGCCTCCTACGAGCAGTACTTC. Protein sequence: CASSSRTGASYEQYF.

Many counts were recorded for this clonotype. The DNA for the CDR3 is TGTGCCAGCAGCTCCCCAGACAATGAGCAGTTCTTC. Its translation: CASSSPDNEQFF. V usage is TRBV7-2 and J usage is TRBJ2-1, with unresolved D. The CDR3 has 12 residues. CDR1 and CDR2 (germline): SGHTA, FQGNSA. V lost 4 bases and J lost 5, with 6 bases in between.

This clonotype appeared many times. The chain links TRBV10-3 to TRBJ2-7, with 7 nucleotides matching TRBD1. The CDR3 is made up of 15 amino acids. Trimming removed 10 bases from V and 1 base from J; junction bases left unmatched: 13. Germline V CDR1 and CDR2: ENHRY, SYGVKD. The CDR3 here is CATTLDRDTSYEQYF. In DNA form, the CDR3 reads TGTGCCACCACCCTCGACAGGGATACGTCCTACGAGCAGTACTTC.

The chain employs TRBV6-5 and TRBJ1-6; D unclear. Germline values: CDR1 MNHEY, CDR2 SVGAGI. Trimming removed 3 bases at V and 4 bases at J, with 7 bases between. The CDR3 contains 14 residues. DNA of the CDR3: TGTGCCAGCAGTTATGGAGATTATAATTCACCCCTCCACTTT. Translated: CASSYGDYNSPLHF.

Many counts were recorded for this clonotype. The chain combines TRBV29-1 with TRBJ2-1; 12 nucleotides align to TRBD1. The CDR3 covers 14 residues. The germline gives CDR1 SQVTM, CDR2 ANQGSEA. V lost 6 bases and J lost 9; bases outside the gene matches: 9. The CDR3 DNA is TGCAGCGTGAAAAGGGGGACAGGGGGCAGTGAGCAGTTCTTC. Protein sequence: CSVKRGTGGSEQFF.